Each of the 21 T cell receptor beta chains below was sequenced from the same sample in a study of T cells in Graves' hyperthyroidism and ophthalmopathy. RNA transcripts gave rise to amplified TCR beta CDR3 regions. The HTBI primer set drove a first-round RT-PCR of the TCR CDR3. TCRdb reanalysed the multiplex PCR reads using MiXCR and keeps one entry per CDR3 protein. The sample has around 690,000 distinct CDR3 sequences, roughly 17% seen once. The sequenced material came from blood. The receptors shown here come from a man aged 50 to 60 with Graves' hyperthyroidism.

The chain is built from TRBV3-1 and TRBJ2-2; D ambiguous. The CDR3 runs to 14 residues. V gave up 4 bases and J gave up 2 bases, with 8 bases separating them. Per germline, CDR1 LGHDT and CDR2 YNNKEL (reference sequence). The CDR3 nucleotides are TGTGCCAGCAGCCCTCATAGTAACACCGGGGAGCTGTTTTTT. It encodes CASSPHSNTGELFF.

This sequence joins TRBV11-2 and TRBJ2-7, with 10 positions matching TRBD2. Per germline, CDR1 SGHAT and CDR2 FQNNGV. The CDR3 totals 15 residues. With V trimmed by 5 bases and J by 4 bases, 8 bases remained unmatched. The CDR3 DNA sequence: TGTGCCAGCAGCCAGCTAGCGGGAGTTTGGTACGAGCAGTACTTC. This codes for CASSQLAGVWYEQYF. Filled out from reference TRBV11-2 and TRBJ2-7, the complete variable domain reads EAGVAQSPRYKIIEKRQSVAFWCNPISGHATLYWYQQILGQGPKLLIQFQNNGVVDDSQLPKDRFSAERLKGVDSTLKIQPAKLEDSAVYLCASSQLAGVWYEQYFGPGTRLTVT.

This clonotype has at least ten counts. The chain carries TRBV6-1 and TRBJ2-2; a possible D gene is TRBD2 (6 bases). Germline-derived CDR1 and CDR2 are MNHNS and SASEGT. The CDR3 has 15 amino acids. V gave up 6 bases and J gave up 4 bases, with 15 bases separating them. The CDR3 DNA reads as TGTGCCAGCAGCCGCGTTGGGACTGGCACCGGGGAGCTGTTTTTT. This translates into CASSRVGTGTGELFF.

Only a few counts were recorded for this clonotype. J is TRBJ2-2 and V is TRBV7-6, with D unclear. There are 15 residues in the CDR3. The germline CDR1 and CDR2 sequences are SGHVS and FNYEAQ. Deletions cut 4 bases from V and 3 bases from J, with 12 bases between. CDR3 DNA: TGTGCCAGCAGCTCCGAGCGAGTAGACACCGGGGAGCTGTTTTTT. Translation: CASSSERVDTGELFF.

This chain joins TRBV4-1 and TRBJ1-2, with 12 nucleotides matching TRBD1. Germline V gene data show CDR1 as MGHRA and CDR2 as YSYEKL. V was pared by 8 bases and J by 3 bases, with 7 bases of the junction left unmatched. The CDR3 is made up of 15 amino acids. This CDR3 is CASRGTGGVDYGYTF. The CDR3 nucleotides read TGCGCCAGCCGAGGGACAGGGGGCGTTGACTATGGCTACACCTTC.

J is TRBJ2-7 and V is TRBV20-1, with a tentative D call TRBD1 (6 bases). Looked up from germline, CDR1 is DFQATT and CDR2 is SNEGSKA (reference sequence). The CDR3 runs to 13 residues. With 3 bases removed from V and 7 bases from J, the gap between germline ends came to 16 bases. The CDR3 region has the DNA TGCAGTGCTAGGATAACAGGGACGAGGGAGCAGTACTTC. Amino acids: CSARITGTREQYF.

This clonotype was recorded at least ten times. The V and J genes are TRBV28 and TRBJ1-1, with 7 bases that match TRBD1. The CDR3 has 15 amino acids. Germline V lookup: CDR1 MDHEN, CDR2 SYDVKM. The J segment lost 11 bases and the V segment lost 1 base, leaving 13 bases of the junction unmatched. CDR3 sequence reads: CASSLFRTGEGMAFF. Here the CDR3 DNA reads TGTGCCAGCAGTTTATTTCGAACAGGGGAGGGAATGGCTTTCTTT.

This clonotype was seen repeatedly, ten times or more. The J gene is TRBJ1-2, the V gene TRBV20-1; D is perhaps TRBD1 (5 bases). Germline V gives CDR1 DFQATT, CDR2 SNEGSKA (reference sequence). CDR3 size: 12 residues. V gave up 3 bases and J gave up 4 bases, with 9 bases separating them. The DNA for the CDR3 is TGCAGTGCTAGGCAGGGACCCTATGGCTACACCTTC. This encodes CSARQGPYGYTF.

This clonotype was seen repeatedly, ten times or more. The chain carries TRBV13 and TRBJ1-2, with TRBD1 identical over 7 bases. Trimming cost V 5 bases and J 7 bases; bases outside gene matches: 10. This CDR3 region has 14 residues. Germline V gene sequence: CDR1 PRHDT, CDR2 FYEKMQ (reference sequence). The CDR3 here is CASSEGGRPAGYTF. The CDR3 DNA follows: TGTGCCAGCAGCGAAGGGGGCCGTCCTGCTGGCTACACCTTC.

This clonotype was detected a few times. The V and J genes are TRBV4-3 and TRBJ2-2; D not resolved. The germline V gene encodes CDR1 LGHNA and CDR2 YSLEER. Trimming shortened V by 2 bases and J by 0 bases, and 10 bases separated the two germline ends. The CDR3 extends over 16 amino acids. For the CDR3, the DNA is TGCGCCAGCAGCCAAATACAGTATCCGAACACCGGGGAGCTGTTTTTT. Its protein is CASSQIQYPNTGELFF.

This clonotype has a count of ten or more. The J gene is TRBJ2-3, the V gene TRBV28; TRBD2 matches at 7 bases. Germline V gene data show CDR1 as MDHEN and CDR2 as SYDVKM. This CDR3 has 15 amino acids. Trimming took 8 bases from V and 7 from J; bases not matched to a gene: 15. CDR3 nucleotides: TGTGCCAGCGGTTGGGGGGAGGGCTCCGCAAATACGCAGTATTTT. This translates into CASGWGEGSANTQYF.

In its sample, this clonotype was seen a few times. V is TRBV5-1 and J is TRBJ1-5; TRBD1 aligns across 10 bases. The germline V gene has CDR1 SGHRS and CDR2 YFSETQ. The CDR3 is 16 residues long. V lost 0 bases and J lost 6; bases outside the gene matches: 6. The chain's CDR3 is CASSLAGQGESQPQHF. DNA of the CDR3: TGCGCCAGCAGCTTGGCCGGACAGGGGGAGTCTCAGCCCCAGCATTTT.

This clonotype appeared a few times. This chain connects TRBV7-9 to TRBJ2-7, with D possibly TRBD1 on 6 matching bases. This CDR3 comprises 14 residues. Trimming took 3 bases from V and 2 from J, leaving 11 bases between them. CDR1 is SEHNR and CDR2 is FQNEAQ in the germline V gene (reference sequence). The CDR3 DNA reads TGTGCCAGCAGCTTTCAGGGGTTTCCCTACGAGCAGTACTTC. It translates to CASSFQGFPYEQYF.

Ten or more counts support this clonotype. The chain links TRBV28 to TRBJ2-3; 14 bases are a match to TRBD2. J lost 5 bases, V lost 3 bases, and 16 bases had no gene match. The length of the CDR3 is 20 residues. Germline V gene lookup returns CDR1 MDHEN and CDR2 SYDVKM. The CDR3 here is CASSFEGTSGSVTTGDTQYF. In DNA form, the CDR3 reads TGTGCCAGCAGTTTCGAGGGGACTAGCGGGAGTGTTACTACCGGAGATACGCAGTATTTT.

Many counts were recorded for this clonotype. V is TRBV27 and J is TRBJ1-1, with D possibly TRBD1 on 5 matching bases. The ends were cut back, 6 bases at V and 4 bases at J, with 15 bases in the middle. CDR3 length: 14 residues. Germline-derived CDR1 and CDR2 are MNHEY and SMNVEV (reference sequence). CDR3 DNA: TGTGCCAGCAGCGCCGGGGCCCGGATCACTGAAGCTTTCTTT. It is translated as CASSAGARITEAFF.

This clonotype was detected ten times or more. The chain is built from TRBV20-1 and TRBJ2-3; TRBD2 is a possible D gene (7 bases). The CDR3 is made up of 17 amino acids. Trimming removed 3 bases from V and 3 bases from J, with 22 bases in between. CDR1 is DFQATT, CDR2 SNEGSKA, per germline (reference sequence). CDR3: CSASPLLRGGGTDTQYF. Here the CDR3 DNA reads TGCAGTGCTAGCCCCCTCTTGCGAGGGGGAGGGACAGATACGCAGTATTTT.

This clonotype was seen repeatedly, ten times or more. The chain carries TRBV9 and TRBJ2-5; the D gene could be TRBD1 or TRBD2 (5 bases each). V lost 0 bases, J lost 0 bases, and 12 bases lay in between. CDR1 is SGDLS, CDR2 YYNGEE, per germline. This CDR3 is built from 16 residues. The CDR3 reads CASSVAGRSYQETQYF. The CDR3 coding sequence is TGTGCCAGCAGCGTAGCGGGACGGTCCTACCAAGAGACCCAGTACTTC.

This clonotype was detected many times. This chain links TRBV27 with TRBJ2-1; D possibly corresponds to TRBD1 (6 bases). Germline CDR1 is MNHEY and CDR2 is SMNVEV (reference sequence). V was clipped by 3 bases and J by 5 bases, with 11 bases between them. The CDR3 loop spans 14 amino acids. Written as DNA, the CDR3 is TGTGCCAGCAGTTTTTTGGGACAACACAATGAGCAGTTCTTC. Translated, it gives CASSFLGQHNEQFF.

This clonotype was detected many times. V is TRBV19 and J is TRBJ1-1; 8 nucleotides align to TRBD1. CDR3 size: 12 residues. Per germline, CDR1 LNHDA and CDR2 SQIVND (reference sequence). J gave up 6 bases and V 6 bases, and 3 bases lay outside the gene matches. CDR3 DNA sequence: TGTGCCAGTAGCGACAGGGGAGCTGAAGCTTTCTTT. Residues: CASSDRGAEAFF.

This clonotype turned up a few times. V and J are TRBV5-6 and TRBJ2-2; tentatively, D is TRBD1 (5 bases). V was clipped by 4 bases and J by 6 bases, with 16 bases between them. Germline values: CDR1 SGHDT, CDR2 YYEEEE. The CDR3 is made up of 15 amino acids. CDR3 in amino acids: CASSDVRAGAGELFF. DNA of the CDR3: TGTGCCAGCAGCGACGTCAGGGCTGGCGCCGGGGAGCTGTTTTTT.

In this sample, this clonotype turned up many times. The gene calls are TRBV2 and TRBJ2-1; D is undetermined. CDR1 is SNHLY and CDR2 is FYNNEI in the germline V gene. CDR3 length: 12 residues. The V end lost 4 bases, the J end lost 15 bases, and 16 bases lay between the germline ends. CDR3 in DNA: TGTGCCAGCAGTGGTATCTCTAGGCCGATGTTCTTC. Translated: CASSGISRPMFF.